The present T cell receptor (beta chain) was sequenced within a study of T-cell reconstitution after alpha-beta-depleted transplantation in children. Whole-study findings and limits: At the one-year point after transplant, T-cell counts and TCRbeta diversity were found to come mostly from T cells that had been newly produced.

Construction of the TCRbeta library involved unique molecular identifiers. MiXCR, run by TCRdb on the PCR reads, gives a single entry per CDR3 protein. The sample contains 100,000 to 150,000 distinct CDR3 sequences, about 21% of which appear only once. This clonotype was seen ten or more times. The antigen remains unidentified. This specimen consisted of PBMCs, mostly from graft donor cells, obtained 180 days after TCRalphabeta/CD19-depleted stem cell transplant. The origin of this receptor is a male patient between 2 and 10 years old who had a stem cell transplant for chronic granulomatous disease, so the T cells may come from the graft donor.

CDR3 amino acids: CASSFWDRGSEAFF. CDR3 bases: TGTGCCAGCAGTTTTTGGGACAGGGGTTCTGAAGCTTTCTTT. The chain has TRBV12-3 or TRBV12-4 and TRBJ1-1, with 10 positions matching TRBD1. The CDR3 is made up of 14 amino acids. With V trimmed by 3 bases and J by 6 bases, 4 bases remained unmatched.